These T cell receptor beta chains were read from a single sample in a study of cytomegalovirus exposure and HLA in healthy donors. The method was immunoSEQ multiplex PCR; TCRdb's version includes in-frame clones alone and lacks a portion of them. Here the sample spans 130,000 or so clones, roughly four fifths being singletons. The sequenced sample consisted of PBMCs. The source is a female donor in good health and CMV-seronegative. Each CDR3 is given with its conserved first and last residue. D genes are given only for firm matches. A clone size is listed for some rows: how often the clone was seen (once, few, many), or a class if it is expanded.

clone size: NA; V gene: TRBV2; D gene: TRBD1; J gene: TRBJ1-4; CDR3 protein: CASRRGQGETNEKLFF; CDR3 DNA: TGTGCCAGCAGGAGGGGACAGGGGGAGACTAATGAAAAACTGTTTTTT
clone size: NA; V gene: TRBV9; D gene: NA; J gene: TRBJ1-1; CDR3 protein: CASSEVGEVTEAFF; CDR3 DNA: TGTGCCAGCAGCGAAGTTGGGGAGGTGACTGAAGCTTTCTTT
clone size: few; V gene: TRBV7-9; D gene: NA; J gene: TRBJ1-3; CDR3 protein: CASNGSGVGGNTIYF; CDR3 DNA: TGTGCCAGCAACGGTTCGGGGGTAGGTGGAAACACCATATATTTT
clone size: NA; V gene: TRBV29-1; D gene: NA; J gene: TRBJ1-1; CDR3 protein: CSVPRNTEAFF; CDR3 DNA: TGCAGCGTTCCCAGGAACACTGAAGCTTTCTTT
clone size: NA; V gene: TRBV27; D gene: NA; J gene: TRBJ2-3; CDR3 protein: CASSLLESDTQYF; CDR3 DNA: TGTGCCAGCAGTTTACTAGAATCAGATACGCAGTATTTT
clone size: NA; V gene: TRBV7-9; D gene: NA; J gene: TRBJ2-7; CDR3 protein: CASSLSGYRRGFETYEQYF; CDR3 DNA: TGTGCCAGCAGCTTATCAGGGTACAGGCGGGGATTCGAGACCTACGAGCAGTACTTC
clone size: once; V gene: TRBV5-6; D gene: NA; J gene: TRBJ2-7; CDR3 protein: CASSHAGEQYF; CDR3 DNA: TGTGCCAGCAGCCACGCGGGCGAGCAGTACTTC
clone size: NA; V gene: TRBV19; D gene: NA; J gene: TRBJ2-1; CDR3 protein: CASRTSTRINEQFF; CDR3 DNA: TGTGCCAGCCGAACCTCGACACGAATCAATGAGCAGTTCTTC
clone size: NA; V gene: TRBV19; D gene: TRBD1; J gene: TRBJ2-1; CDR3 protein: CASSIWTGGSDEQFF; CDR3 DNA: TGTGCCAGTAGTATCTGGACAGGGGGTTCCGATGAGCAGTTCTTC
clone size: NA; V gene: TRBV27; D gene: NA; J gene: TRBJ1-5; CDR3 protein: CASSRGGSGNQPQHF; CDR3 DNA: TGTGCCAGCAGTCGAGGGGGTAGCGGCAATCAGCCCCAGCATTTT
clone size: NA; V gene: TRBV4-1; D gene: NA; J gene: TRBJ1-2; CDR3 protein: CASSQEGGGYTF; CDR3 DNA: TGCGCCAGCAGCCAAGAGGGGGGGGGCTACACCTTC
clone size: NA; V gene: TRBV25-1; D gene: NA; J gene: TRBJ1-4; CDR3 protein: CASSEPGSLYEKLFF; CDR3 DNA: TGTGCCAGCAGTGAACCGGGGTCCCTTTACGAAAAACTGTTTTTT
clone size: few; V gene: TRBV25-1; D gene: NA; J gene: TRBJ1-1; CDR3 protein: CASSEGGARAEAFF; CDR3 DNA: TGTGCCAGCAGTGAAGGGGGGGCTAGAGCTGAAGCTTTCTTT
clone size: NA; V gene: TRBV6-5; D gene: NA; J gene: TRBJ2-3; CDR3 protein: CASSYVGTDTQYF; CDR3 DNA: TGTGCCAGCAGTTACGTCGGCACAGATACGCAGTATTTT
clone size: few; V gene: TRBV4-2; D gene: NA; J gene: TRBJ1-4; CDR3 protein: CASSQARADEKLFF; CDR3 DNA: TGTGCCAGCAGCCAAGCCAGGGCAGATGAAAAACTGTTTTTT
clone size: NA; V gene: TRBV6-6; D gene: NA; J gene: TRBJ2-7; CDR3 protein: CASSYPGSYSYEQYF; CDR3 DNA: TGTGCCAGCAGTTACCCGGGGAGTTACTCCTACGAGCAGTACTTC
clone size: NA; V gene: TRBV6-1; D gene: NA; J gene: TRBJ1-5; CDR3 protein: CASSEWGGDRNQPQHF; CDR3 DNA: TGTGCCAGCAGTGAATGGGGGGGTGATCGCAATCAGCCCCAGCATTTT
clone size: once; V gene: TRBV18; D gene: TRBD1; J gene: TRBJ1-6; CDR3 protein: CASSPGRGQGFYNSPLHF; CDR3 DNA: TGTGCCAGCTCACCAGGGAGGGGACAGGGCTTCTATAATTCACCCCTCCACTTT
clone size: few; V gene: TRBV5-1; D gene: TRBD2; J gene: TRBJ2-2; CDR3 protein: CASNTIGTSGIRYTGELFF; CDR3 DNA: TGCGCCAGCAACACTATCGGGACTAGCGGGATAAGGTATACCGGGGAGCTGTTTTTT
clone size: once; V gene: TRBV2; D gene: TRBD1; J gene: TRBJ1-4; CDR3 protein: CASIDRGGGKLFF; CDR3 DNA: TGTGCCAGCATCGACAGGGGCGGGGGAAAACTGTTTTTT
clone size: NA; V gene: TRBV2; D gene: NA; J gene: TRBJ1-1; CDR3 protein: CASSGNRENTEAFF; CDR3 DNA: TGTGCCAGCAGTGGGAACAGGGAAAACACTGAAGCTTTCTTT
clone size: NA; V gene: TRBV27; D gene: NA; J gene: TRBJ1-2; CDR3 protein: CASSLRAEEGYTF; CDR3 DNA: TGTGCCAGCAGTTTGAGGGCGGAGGAAGGCTACACCTTC
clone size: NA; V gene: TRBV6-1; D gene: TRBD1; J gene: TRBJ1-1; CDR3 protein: CASSEAIRGLWSTEAFF; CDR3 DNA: TGTGCCAGCAGTGAAGCAATCAGGGGGCTATGGAGCACTGAAGCTTTCTTT
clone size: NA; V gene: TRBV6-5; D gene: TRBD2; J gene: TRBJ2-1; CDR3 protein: CASSPGLATHEQFF; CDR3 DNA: TGTGCCAGCAGTCCGGGACTAGCGACCCATGAGCAGTTCTTC
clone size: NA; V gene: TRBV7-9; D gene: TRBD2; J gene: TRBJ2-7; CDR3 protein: CASSFRGGYEQYF; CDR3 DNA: TGTGCCAGCAGTTTCCGGGGGGGTTACGAGCAGTACTTC
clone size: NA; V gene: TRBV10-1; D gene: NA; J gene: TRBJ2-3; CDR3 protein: CASSESIGAGHTQYF; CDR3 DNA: TGCGCCAGCAGTGAGTCGATTGGGGCAGGGCATACGCAGTATTTT
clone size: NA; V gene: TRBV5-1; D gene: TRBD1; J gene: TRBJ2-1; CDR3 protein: CASSRTGQGTYNEQFF; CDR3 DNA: TGCGCCAGCAGCCGTACGGGACAGGGAACCTACAATGAGCAGTTCTTC
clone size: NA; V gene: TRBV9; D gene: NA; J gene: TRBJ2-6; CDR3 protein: CASSPPDSLRLVRGANVLTF; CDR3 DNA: TGTGCCAGCAGCCCCCCGGACAGCTTGCGTTTAGTCAGGGGGGCCAACGTCCTGACTTTC
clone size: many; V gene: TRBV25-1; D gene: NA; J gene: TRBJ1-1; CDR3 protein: CASSDRQGGTEAFF; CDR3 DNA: TGTGCCAGCAGTGATCGGCAGGGCGGCACTGAAGCTTTCTTT
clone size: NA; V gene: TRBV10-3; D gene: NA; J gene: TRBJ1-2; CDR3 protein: CAISEREYGYTF; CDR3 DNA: TGTGCCATCAGTGAGCGAGAGTATGGCTACACCTTC
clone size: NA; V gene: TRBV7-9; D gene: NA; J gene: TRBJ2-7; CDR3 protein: CSSSLGGVEQYF; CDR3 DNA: TGTTCCAGCAGCTTAGGGGGGGTCGAGCAGTACTTC
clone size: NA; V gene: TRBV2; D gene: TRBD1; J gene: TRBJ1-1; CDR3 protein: CASSGQGTSNTEAFF; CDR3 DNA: TGTGCCAGCAGTGGACAGGGGACATCGAACACTGAAGCTTTCTTT
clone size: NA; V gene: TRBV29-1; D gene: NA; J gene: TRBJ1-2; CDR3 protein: CSHANRAPYGYTF; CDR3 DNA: TGCAGCCACGCTAACAGGGCCCCCTATGGCTACACCTTC
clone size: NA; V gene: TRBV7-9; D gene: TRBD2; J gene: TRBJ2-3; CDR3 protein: CASSPTSGGTDTQYF; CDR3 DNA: TGTGCCAGCAGCCCAACTAGCGGGGGCACAGATACGCAGTATTTT
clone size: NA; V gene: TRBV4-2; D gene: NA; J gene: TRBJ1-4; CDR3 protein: CASSLKEGTYATNEKLFF; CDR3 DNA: TGTGCCAGCAGCCTCAAAGAGGGAACATATGCAACTAATGAAAAACTGTTTTTT
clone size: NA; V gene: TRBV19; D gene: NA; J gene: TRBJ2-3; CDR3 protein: CASSIGTWMNTDTQYF; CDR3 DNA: TGTGCCAGTAGTATTGGGACTTGGATGAACACAGATACGCAGTATTTT
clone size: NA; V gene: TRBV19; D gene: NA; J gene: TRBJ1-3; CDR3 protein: CASSGEQGWPGNTIYF; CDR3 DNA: TGTGCCAGTAGTGGAGAACAGGGCTGGCCTGGAAACACCATATATTTT
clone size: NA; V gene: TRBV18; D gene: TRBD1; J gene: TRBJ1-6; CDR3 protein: CASSPPAGGANSPLHF; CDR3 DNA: TGTGCCAGCTCACCACCGGCAGGGGGCGCGAATTCACCCCTCCACTTT
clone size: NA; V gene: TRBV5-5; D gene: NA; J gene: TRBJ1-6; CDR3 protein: CASSLAGQDEWLSSLHF; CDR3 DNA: TGTGCCAGCAGCTTGGCCGGACAAGACGAGTGGTTGTCGTCTCTCCACTTT
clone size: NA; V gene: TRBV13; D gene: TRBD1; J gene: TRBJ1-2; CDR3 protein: CASSPRTGSHGYTF; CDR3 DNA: TGTGCCAGCAGCCCGCGGACAGGATCTCATGGCTACACCTTC
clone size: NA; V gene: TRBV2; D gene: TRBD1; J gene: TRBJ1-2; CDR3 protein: CATRQGAALNYGYTF; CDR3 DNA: TGTGCCACCAGACAGGGGGCGGCTTTAAACTATGGCTACACCTTC
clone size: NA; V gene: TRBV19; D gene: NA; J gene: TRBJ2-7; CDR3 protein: CASSIRHTGNLPYEQYF; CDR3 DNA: TGTGCCAGTAGTATTCGACACACAGGGAATTTGCCCTACGAGCAGTACTTC
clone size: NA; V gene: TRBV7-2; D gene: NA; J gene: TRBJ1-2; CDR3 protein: CASSLESGYTF; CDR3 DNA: TGTGCCAGCAGCTTAGAAAGCGGCTACACCTTC
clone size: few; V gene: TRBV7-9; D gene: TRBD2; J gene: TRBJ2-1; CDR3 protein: CASSLAVAGMDEQFF; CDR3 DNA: TGTGCCAGCAGCTTAGCAGTAGCGGGGATGGATGAGCAGTTCTTC
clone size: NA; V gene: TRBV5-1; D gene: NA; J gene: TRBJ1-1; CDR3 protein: CASSLDSGMTEAFF; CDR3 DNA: TGCGCCAGCAGCTTGGATTCAGGGATGACTGAAGCTTTCTTT
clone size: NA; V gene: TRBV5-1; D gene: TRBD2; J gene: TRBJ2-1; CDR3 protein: CASKGGFLAGGDEQFF; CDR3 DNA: TGCGCCAGCAAGGGGGGTTTCCTAGCGGGGGGCGATGAGCAGTTCTTC
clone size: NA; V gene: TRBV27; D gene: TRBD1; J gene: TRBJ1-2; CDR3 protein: CASSFFAGGLDYGYTF; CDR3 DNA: TGTGCCAGCAGCTTTTTCGCAGGGGGCTTGGACTATGGCTACACCTTC